Each of the 8 T cell receptor beta chains below was sequenced from the same sample in a study of control samples from healthy donors and cancer patients (dated by TCRdb to 2019 to 2021). The library was produced with the immunoSEQ multiplex PCR assay. TCRdb re-hosts the immuneACCESS table, in-frame sequences only. Its copies lack some clones; in the studies checked, an unresolved V gene accounts for under half of them, and the cause for the rest is not known. The sample records roughly 100,000 clones, about 89% of which are singletons. The ten largest clonotypes hold roughly 19% of the sample. The sample consisted of PBMCs. These receptors all stem from a man in his 60s with lung cancer.

The rearrangement links TRBV6-5 to TRBJ2-4; D gene uncertain. The CDR3 has 16 amino acids. Germline V gives CDR1 MNHEY, CDR2 SVGAGI. V shed 0 bases and J shed 6 bases, with 15 bases lying between them. CDR3 protein: CASSYSTPTLGNIQYF. The CDR3 DNA is TGTGCCAGCAGTTACTCAACACCGACCTTAGGAAACATTCAGTACTTC.

V and J are TRBV2 and TRBJ2-5; 8 nucleotides line up with TRBD2. The V and J ends lost 4 bases and 5 bases, in that order; junction bases with no gene match: 6. The CDR3 is 14 amino acids. The germline V gene has CDR1 SNHLY and CDR2 FYNNEI. The CDR3 region has the DNA TGTGCCAGCAGTGCCCCCGGGACTAGTGAGACCCAGTACTTC. Its protein is CASSAPGTSETQYF.

The chain recombines TRBV3-1 (or the pseudogene TRBV3-2) with TRBJ2-5, with D tentatively TRBD2 (5 bases). Trimming removed 0 bases from V and 5 bases from J, with 10 bases in between. Germline CDR1 is LGHDT and CDR2 is YNNKEL (reference sequence). The CDR3 is 14 amino acids. The CDR3 coding sequence is TGTGCCAGCAGCCAAGATCTAGCTGGGGAGACCCAGTACTTC. Translation: CASSQDLAGETQYF.

The J gene is TRBJ1-1, the V gene TRBV11-3; D is unresolved. The germline V and J ends were trimmed by 4 bases and 4 bases, with 10 bases remaining between them. CDR1 and CDR2 from the germline V gene are SGHNT and YENEEA. The CDR3 is 13 residues long. Here the CDR3 reads CASSSEGGTEAFF. The CDR3 coding sequence is TGTGCCAGCAGCTCAGAGGGTGGCACTGAAGCTTTCTTT.

As to this clone: The sample holds other DNA sequences that translate to the same CDR3. The V gene is TRBV5-1, the J gene TRBJ1-1, with 8 bases matching TRBD1. The CDR3 has 14 residues. V shed 2 bases and J 1 base; nucleotides not matched to a gene: 1. Looked up from germline, CDR1 is SGHRS and CDR2 is YFSETQ. The CDR3 spells CASSLQGGNTEAFF. CDR3 in DNA: TGCGCCAGCAGCTTACAGGGGGGGAACACTGAAGCTTTCTTT.

The chain recombines TRBV18 with TRBJ1-3; D perhaps matches TRBD1 (5 bases). Deletions cut 1 base from V and 4 bases from J, with 17 bases between. CDR3 size: 17 residues. CDR1 and CDR2 from the germline V gene are KGHSH and LQKENI. CDR3 amino acids: CASSPRATDSLGNTIYF. The CDR3 region has the DNA TGTGCCAGCTCACCACGAGCGACAGATTCTCTCGGAAACACCATATATTTT. The full variable domain, rest sourced from reference TRBV18 and TRBJ1-3, is NAGVMQNPRHLVRRRGQEARLRCSPMKGHSHVYWYRQLPEEGLKFMVYLQKENIIDESGMPKERFSAEFPKEGPSILRIQQVVRGDSAAYFCASSPRATDSLGNTIYFGEGSWLTVV.

The V and J genes are TRBV2 and TRBJ1-2; D gene unclear. V lost 3 bases to trimming and J lost 2 bases, with 10 bases between them. The CDR3 runs to 14 residues. Germline assignment: CDR1 SNHLY and CDR2 FYNNEI. CDR3 nucleotides: TGTGCCAGCAGTGAGATCAGGTCCAACTATGGCTACACCTTC. Translation: CASSEIRSNYGYTF.

This clone showed up just once. The chain is built from TRBV10-1 and TRBJ1-2; D gene unclear. This CDR3 spans 13 amino acids. The V end lost 2 bases, the J end lost 5 bases, and 9 bases lay between the germline ends. Looked up from germline, CDR1 is WNHNN and CDR2 is SYGVQD (reference sequence). CDR3 sequence reads: CASSEGGSYGYTF. CDR3 sequence (DNA): TGCGCCAGCAGTGAGGGAGGGTCGTATGGCTACACCTTC.